Shown below are 27 T cell receptor beta chains from a single sample sequenced in a study of patients and donors after allogeneic stem cell transplantation. TCRdb fed the RT-PCR reads into MiXCR, producing one record per CDR3 protein. The sample shows some 880,000 distinct CDR3 sequences, roughly 18% of them seen only once. The specimen sequenced was blood, either unsorted or a sorted T cell fraction (not recorded which). These receptors were taken from a human donor who was either an allogeneic HSCT recipient or a stem cell or donor lymphocyte infusion donor (not recorded which). It is not recorded whose cells these are; they may come from a transplant donor.

The genes are TRBV7-8 and TRBJ1-5, with 10 nucleotides matching TRBD1. After removal of 5 bases from V and 9 bases from J, the junction contained 7 bases not matched to a gene. The CDR3 covers 14 residues. Germline V gene lookup returns CDR1 SGHVS and CDR2 FQNEAQ. The CDR3 sequence: CASSPRQGALPQHF. The CDR3 region has the DNA TGTGCCAGCAGCCCCCGACAGGGGGCATTGCCCCAGCATTTT.

V is TRBV20-1 and J is TRBJ2-7, with TRBD2 identical over 8 bases. The germline CDR1 and CDR2 sequences are DFQATT and SNEGSKA (reference sequence). The CDR3 consists of 17 residues. J was trimmed by 7 bases and V by 0 bases; bases with no gene match: 17. The CDR3 loop reads CSARDQLTRGAPREQYF. The CDR3 DNA reads TGCAGTGCTAGAGATCAATTAACGCGGGGGGCCCCGCGAGAGCAGTACTTC.

In its sample, this clonotype was seen a few times. V gene TRBV18 combines with J gene TRBJ1-3; D uncertain. Looked up from germline, CDR1 is KGHSH and CDR2 is LQKENI. Trimming removed 3 bases at V and 0 bases at J, with 12 bases between. This CDR3 has 16 amino acids. The chain's CDR3 is CASSPKPPDSGNTIYF. The CDR3 nucleotides read TGTGCCAGCTCACCGAAACCCCCCGACTCTGGAAACACCATATATTTT.

This clonotype was detected only a few times. J is TRBJ2-7 and V is TRBV10-3; no definite D call. The germline gives CDR1 ENHRY, CDR2 SYGVKD. The CDR3 has 13 residues. With 1 base removed from V and 4 bases from J, the gap between germline ends came to 8 bases. This CDR3 is CAISELSAYEQYF. CDR3 nucleotides: TGTGCCATCAGTGAGTTATCAGCGTACGAGCAGTACTTC.

The rearrangement joins TRBV3-1 to TRBJ2-1; TRBD2 agrees at 15 bases. Germline V gene sequence: CDR1 LGHDT, CDR2 YNNKEL (reference sequence). CDR3 length: 19 amino acids. V lost 3 bases and J lost 1; bases outside the gene matches: 7. CDR3: CASSHQGTSGRQSYNEQFF. The CDR3 DNA sequence: TGTGCCAGCAGCCACCAGGGGACTAGCGGGAGGCAGTCCTACAATGAGCAGTTCTTC.

This clonotype was counted between two and nine times. The chain carries TRBV25-1 and TRBJ1-1; D is uncertain. The CDR3 consists of 16 residues. The germline CDR1 and CDR2 sequences are MGHDK and SYGVNS. Deletions cut 3 bases from V and 3 bases from J, with 17 bases between. The CDR3 loop is CASSEVGRGRDTEAFF. In nucleotides, the CDR3 is TGTGCCAGCAGTGAGGTTGGACGGGGAAGGGACACTGAAGCTTTCTTT.

This clonotype was counted a few times. The chain combines TRBV20-1 with TRBJ2-7; D not resolved. This CDR3 has 13 amino acids. Trimming removed 3 bases at V and 2 bases at J, with 11 bases between. Germline-derived CDR1 and CDR2 are DFQATT and SNEGSKA (reference sequence). The CDR3 region is CSARKLNTYEQYF. The CDR3 bases are TGCAGTGCTAGGAAATTAAACACCTACGAGCAGTACTTC.

In its sample, this clonotype was seen a few times. The V gene is TRBV27, the J gene TRBJ1-1, with D tentatively TRBD1 (5 bases). CDR1 is MNHEY, CDR2 SMNVEV, per germline (reference sequence). This CDR3 is 12 amino acids long. The V end lost 8 bases, the J end lost 3 bases, and 10 bases lay between the germline ends. CDR3 sequence reads: CASGEGYTEAFF. The CDR3 DNA reads as TGTGCCAGCGGGGAGGGGTACACTGAAGCTTTCTTT.

The chain carries TRBV11-1 and TRBJ2-1, with 9 bases fitting TRBD2. The CDR3 covers 16 residues. V was clipped by 4 bases and J by 7 bases; unmatched bases: 11. Germline V gene sequence: CDR1 SGHAT, CDR2 FQDESV (reference sequence). This CDR3 is CASSSGLAGLGNEQFF. DNA for the CDR3: TGTGCCAGCAGCTCGGGTCTAGCGGGATTGGGAAATGAGCAGTTCTTC.

This clonotype was picked up many times. The chain has TRBV24-1 and TRBJ2-2, with D possibly being TRBD1 (6 bases). Germline loops: CDR1 KGHDR, CDR2 SFDVKD. Trimming removed 3 bases from V and 3 bases from J, with 16 bases in between. CDR3 length: 17 residues. The CDR3 here is CATSDTSSGTHTGELFF. As DNA, the CDR3 is TGTGCCACCAGTGATACCTCCTCCGGGACACACACCGGGGAGCTGTTTTTT.

This clonotype was observed a handful of times. This chain links TRBV9 with TRBJ2-1; 8 bases map to TRBD2. CDR1 SGDLS and CDR2 YYNGEE come from the germline V gene. The J segment lost 7 bases and the V segment lost 0 bases, leaving 9 bases of the junction unmatched. The CDR3 consists of 16 residues. The DNA for the CDR3 is TGTGCCAGCAGCGTAGCGGGAGGGCCCGGGTTGAATGAGCAGTTCTTC. Its protein product is CASSVAGGPGLNEQFF.

The V call is TRBV4-1, the J call TRBJ2-5; 8 bases agree with TRBD2. The junction had 5 bases not matched to a gene; V was cut back by 4 bases and J by 1 base. From germline, CDR1 is MGHRA and CDR2 YSYEKL. The CDR3 runs 15 residues. The CDR3 sequence: CASSLPGGTQETQYF. The DNA for the CDR3 is TGCGCCAGCAGCCTCCCGGGAGGGACCCAAGAGACCCAGTACTTC.

The chain joins TRBV20-1 to TRBJ1-2; 10 bases match TRBD1. Germline loops: CDR1 DFQATT, CDR2 SNEGSKA (reference sequence). This CDR3 is built from 12 residues. V trimming: 3 bases; J trimming: 7 bases; junction bases outside the gene matches: 2. The DNA of the CDR3 is TGCAGTGCTAGTCGGGACAGGGGTGGCTACACCTTC. Encoded protein: CSASRDRGGYTF.

This clonotype has only a few counts. The rearrangement links TRBV6-5 to TRBJ2-5; no firm D call. Trimming stripped 2 bases from V and 7 bases from J, with 8 bases between. This CDR3 has 12 residues. Per the germline V gene, CDR1 is MNHEY and CDR2 is SVGAGI. CDR3: CASSYRLGTQYF. CDR3 bases: TGTGCCAGCAGTTACCGTCTGGGGACCCAGTACTTC.

This clonotype was observed a handful of times. The gene calls are TRBV9 and TRBJ2-1; TRBD2 matches at 8 bases. CDR3 length: 14 residues. V lost 4 bases and J lost 8; bases outside the gene matches: 8. Per the germline V gene, CDR1 is SGDLS and CDR2 is YYNGEE. CDR3 sequence reads: CASSLGLVFHEQFF. The CDR3 DNA sequence: TGTGCCAGCAGCCTGGGACTAGTGTTCCATGAGCAGTTCTTC.

The chain carries TRBV9 and TRBJ1-2; 7 nucleotides align to TRBD1. The V gene's germline CDR1 is SGDLS and CDR2 YYNGEE. Losses at the gene ends were 4 bases for V and 5 bases for J; bases not matched to a gene: 11. CDR3 size: 15 residues. CDR3 residues: CASSPSPGQTYGYTF. CDR3 DNA: TGTGCCAGCAGCCCCTCTCCGGGACAGACTTATGGCTACACCTTC.

This clonotype came up many times. The rearrangement joins TRBV12-3 or TRBV12-4 to TRBJ2-2, with D hard to call. V was pared by 3 bases and J by 1 base, with 3 bases between. CDR3 size: 13 residues. CDR3 nucleotide sequence: TGTGCCAGCAGTTTTTGGAACACCGGGGAGCTGTTTTTT. Encoded protein: CASSFWNTGELFF.

The J gene is TRBJ2-7, the V gene TRBV7-2, with 8 bases that match TRBD1. The trim removed 4 bases at V and 6 bases at J, leaving 8 bases unmatched. This CDR3 spans 14 amino acids. Germline CDR1 reads SGHTA; CDR2 reads FQGNSA. The CDR3 region has the DNA TGTGCCAGCAGCTACGGACAGGGTCGGTCCGAGCAGTACTTC. Protein sequence: CASSYGQGRSEQYF.

This clonotype was counted ten times or more. The rearrangement links TRBV12-3 or TRBV12-4 to TRBJ1-1, with no clear D. Trimming pared 3 bases from V and 3 bases from J, leaving 5 bases between. This CDR3 is built from 12 residues. This CDR3 is CASSFTDTEAFF. The CDR3 region has the DNA TGTGCCAGCAGTTTCACGGACACTGAAGCTTTCTTT.

The chain is built from TRBV6-1 and TRBJ2-7, with D possibly being TRBD2 (7 bases). This CDR3 has 19 amino acids. V shed 5 bases and J shed 2 bases, with 28 bases lying between them. CDR1 and CDR2 from the germline V gene are MNHNS and SASEGT. The DNA for the CDR3 is TGTGCCAGCAGTAGGGGGGGAGCGGGCCACCAGTCCCCAACCTACGAGCAGTACTTC. Protein sequence: CASSRGGAGHQSPTYEQYF.

This sequence joins TRBV4-3 and TRBJ2-4, with TRBD2 matching 7 bases. Germline CDR1 reads LGHNA; CDR2 reads YSLEER. The V and J ends lost 3 bases and 8 bases, in that order; junction bases with no gene match: 10. The CDR3 has 15 amino acids. CDR3 nucleotide sequence: TGCGCCAGCAGCCAGGTAGCGGGCCTGGGGGACATTCAGTACTTC. Its translation is CASSQVAGLGDIQYF.

The chain employs TRBV29-1 and TRBJ1-2; weak D call: TRBD1 (6 bases). Deletions cut 5 bases from V and 4 bases from J, with 17 bases between. Germline lookup yields CDR1 SQVTM and CDR2 ANQGSEA. The CDR3 extends over 14 amino acids. CDR3 loop: CSVYRAPASYGYTF. The CDR3 nucleotides are TGCAGCGTTTACAGGGCCCCTGCGTCCTATGGCTACACCTTC.

Only a few counts were recorded for this clonotype. This rearrangement joins TRBV30 to TRBJ1-4; D gene uncertain. The CDR3 contains 13 residues. Germline CDR1 is GTSNPN and CDR2 is SVGIG (reference sequence). V was cut by 0 bases and J by 4 bases, with 6 bases left in between. This CDR3 reads CAWSVGGNEKLFF. Written as DNA, the CDR3 is TGTGCCTGGAGTGTAGGCGGTAATGAAAAACTGTTTTTT.

The rearrangement links TRBV6-1 to TRBJ2-7; D may correspond to TRBD1 or TRBD2 (5 bases each). CDR1 and CDR2 from the germline V gene are MNHNS and SASEGT. V dropped 9 bases and J dropped 5 bases, with 17 bases sitting between them. The CDR3 runs 13 residues. CDR3 bases: TGTGCCAGTAGCCGAGGGGTTATGGACGAGCAGTACTTC. Translation gives CASSRGVMDEQYF.

J is TRBJ2-7 and V is TRBV4-3; D is unclear. This CDR3 is built from 13 residues. Germline loops: CDR1 LGHNA, CDR2 YSLEER. With 3 bases removed from V and 1 base from J, the gap between germline ends came to 7 bases. The CDR3 DNA reads as TGCGCCAGCAGCCATTGGCAGTCCTACGAGCAGTACTTC. This translates into CASSHWQSYEQYF.

V gene TRBV20-1 combines with J gene TRBJ1-5; the D is unclear. The CDR3 consists of 15 residues. In germline, CDR1 is DFQATT, CDR2 SNEGSKA (reference sequence). The V gene lost 6 bases and the J gene lost 1 base, with 16 bases spanning the gap. CDR3: CSAPKAGKSNQPQHF. The CDR3 DNA is TGCAGTGCCCCTAAGGCTGGGAAGAGCAATCAGCCCCAGCATTTT.

CDR3 DNA: TGTGCCAGCAGCTTAACGTTGGCAGGGCTACGAGGGGGAGGGGCCAACGTCCTGACTTTC. Translation gives CASSLTLAGLRGGGANVLTF. The V call is TRBV7-3, the J call TRBJ2-6; D is perhaps TRBD1 (6 bases). CDR3 length: 20 residues. The germline gives CDR1 SGHTA, CDR2 FQGTGA. The V and J ends lost 0 bases and 4 bases respectively, with 22 bases between them.